This T cell receptor (beta chain) came from a study of T cell responses to AZD1222 COVID-19 vaccine. The data were produced by immunoSEQ multiplex PCR, yet TCRdb's version contains in-frame clones alone and is incomplete. This repertoire shows more than 150,000 clones, about 90% found once; its top ten account for 2.5% to 3%. Germline-derived CDR1 and CDR2 are MDHEN and SYDVKM. V lost 2 bases and J lost 10, with 17 bases in between. There are 14 residues in the CDR3. The sequence came from an adult in good health. This material consisted of peripheral blood, taken on day 0 of MenACWY control vaccination. The chain links TRBV28 to TRBJ1-1; D is possibly TRBD1 (6 bases). The CDR3 DNA follows: TGTGCCAGCAGTTTACCACAGGGACGGGGGGGAGCTTTCTTT. Translation: CASSLPQGRGGAFF. The entire variable domain, with the rest obtained from reference TRBV28 and TRBJ1-1, is as follows: DVKVTQSSRYLVKRTGEKVFLECVQDMDHENMFWYRQDPGLGLRLIYFSYDVKMKEKGDIPEGYSVSREKKERFSLILESASTNQTSMYLCASSLPQGRGGAFFGQGTRLTVV.